This T cell receptor (beta chain) was identified during a study of T cell repertoires in cytomegalovirus infection. Study-wide results and caveats: Across the ex vivo response, the dominant clonotypes were HLA-C-restricted CMV-specific TCR beta clonotypes.

This clonotype was seen repeatedly, ten times or more. Its cognate antigen is unknown. Germline values: CDR1 SEHNR, CDR2 FQNEAQ (reference sequence). The CDR3 covers 14 residues. V was trimmed by 5 bases and J by 4 bases, leaving 14 bases between them. TCRdb re-analysed the reads in MiXCR, keeping a single row per CDR3 protein. Here the sample spans hundreds of thousands of distinct CDR3 sequences, approximately 24% being singletons. This rearrangement joins TRBV7-9 to TRBJ1-2, with D unresolved. This TCR was sampled from a human donor in good health (CMV status not recorded). Some clones in this sample may be carry-over from other donors' samples. Sample: CD8+ T cells from PBMCs. For the CDR3, the DNA is TGTGCCAGCAGCGCCTGGGAGACAACCTATGGCTACACCTTC. It is translated as CASSAWETTYGYTF.